These T cell receptor beta chains were read from a single sample in a study of cytomegalovirus exposure and HLA in healthy donors. TCRdb's copy holds only in-frame clones and misses some; the assay was immunoSEQ multiplex PCR. The repertoire includes around 150,000 clones, 70% to 90% of them detected once, and around 5% sits in the top ten. Sequencing was done on a sample of PBMCs. The receptors were gathered from a woman in her thirties in good health and CMV-seronegative. The CDR3 runs from the conserved cysteine through the conserved F or W. D genes are given only for firm matches. Rows give clone size only sometimes, using once, few, many, or a class for an expanded clone.

V gene	clone size	J gene	D gene	CDR3 protein	CDR3 DNA
TRBV6-5	NA	TRBJ1-2	NA	CASRSSQGLNYGYTF	TGTGCCAGCAGATCCTCCCAGGGGTTGAACTATGGCTACACCTTC
TRBV29-1	NA	TRBJ1-4	NA	CSGRSGNEKLFF	TGCAGCGGAAGATCAGGGAATGAAAAACTGTTTTTT
TRBV11-1	NA	TRBJ1-5	NA	CASSLGGNNQPQHF	TGTGCCAGCAGCTTAGGGGGTAACAATCAGCCCCAGCATTTT
TRBV7-2	NA	TRBJ2-6	TRBD1	CASRAGTGVLTGANVLTF	TGTGCCAGCAGGGCCGGGACAGGGGTACTCACTGGGGCCAACGTCCTGACTTTC
TRBV7-9	NA	TRBJ2-7	NA	CASSSPGGAPGGYF	TGTGCCAGCAGTTCACCGGGTGGTGCTCCGGGCGGGTACTTC
TRBV7-9	NA	TRBJ2-1	NA	CASSSGAVSSYNEQFF	TGTGCCAGCAGCTCCGGAGCGGTGAGCTCCTACAATGAGCAGTTCTTC
TRBV27	NA	TRBJ2-7	NA	CASSTKAGTLISDEQYF	TGTGCCAGCAGCACTAAAGCAGGGACCCTGATCTCAGACGAGCAGTACTTC
TRBV9	NA	TRBJ2-5	TRBD1	CASSTGTGGQETQYF	TGTGCCAGCAGCACAGGAACAGGGGGCCAAGAGACCCAGTACTTC
TRBV7-9	NA	TRBJ1-1	NA	CASSSYRDTEAFF	TGTGCCAGCAGCTCTTACAGGGACACTGAAGCTTTCTTT
TRBV5-1	NA	TRBJ2-7	TRBD1	CASSLGDRGEQYF	TGCGCCAGCAGCTTGGGGGACAGGGGGGAGCAGTACTTC
TRBV7-8	NA	TRBJ1-5	TRBD1	CASSRVRWDRDHRPQHF	TGTGCCAGCAGCCGAGTAAGGTGGGACAGGGACCATCGGCCCCAGCATTTT
TRBV28	few	TRBJ2-7	NA	CASSLEIGLQTYEQYF	TGTGCCAGCAGTTTAGAAATTGGGCTTCAAACCTACGAGCAGTACTTC
TRBV4-2	NA	TRBJ1-4	NA	CASSQDWRGPPNEKLFF	TGTGCCAGCAGCCAAGATTGGAGGGGACCGCCTAATGAAAAACTGTTTTTT
TRBV11-2	few	TRBJ2-3	TRBD2	CASSPIGSISGIGTQYF	TGTGCCAGCAGCCCCATTGGTTCGATTAGCGGGATTGGTACGCAGTATTTT
TRBV6-5	NA	TRBJ2-7	NA	CASSRTTATYEQYF	TGTGCCAGCAGTCGTACTACCGCAACCTACGAGCAGTACTTC
TRBV7-9	NA	TRBJ2-7	TRBD1	CASSFKTGPSYEQYF	TGTGCCAGCAGCTTTAAGACAGGGCCCTCCTACGAGCAGTACTTC